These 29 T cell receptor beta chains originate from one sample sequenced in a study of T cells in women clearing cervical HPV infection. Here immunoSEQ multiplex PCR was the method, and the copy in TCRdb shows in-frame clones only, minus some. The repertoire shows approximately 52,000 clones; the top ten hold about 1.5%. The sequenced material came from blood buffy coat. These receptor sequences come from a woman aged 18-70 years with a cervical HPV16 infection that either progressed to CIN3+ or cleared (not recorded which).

CDR3 DNA (partial): TGTGCCAGCGGGGGACAGAGAGTCAATCAGCCC. This encodes CASGGQRVNQP. In full, the CDR3 is CASGGQRVNQPQHF. This sequence joins TRBV6-2 or TRBV6-3 and TRBJ1-5, with TRBD1 identical over 7 bases. The read stops 3 residues short of the end of the CDR3; the missing end is completed from the germline J gene. Germline V CDR1 and CDR2: MNHEY, SVGEGT. Germline trimming cut 8 bases from V and 3 bases from J; bases unmatched to any gene: 7. CDR3 length: 14 amino acids.

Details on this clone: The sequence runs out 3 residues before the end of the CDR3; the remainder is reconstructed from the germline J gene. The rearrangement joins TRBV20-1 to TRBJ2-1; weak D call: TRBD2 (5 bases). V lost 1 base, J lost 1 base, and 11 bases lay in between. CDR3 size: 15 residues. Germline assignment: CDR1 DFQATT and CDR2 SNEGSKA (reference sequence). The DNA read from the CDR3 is TGCAGTGCTAGAGTCGTCGGCGGGTCCTACAATGAG. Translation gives CSARVVGGSYNE. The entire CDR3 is CSARVVGGSYNEQFF.

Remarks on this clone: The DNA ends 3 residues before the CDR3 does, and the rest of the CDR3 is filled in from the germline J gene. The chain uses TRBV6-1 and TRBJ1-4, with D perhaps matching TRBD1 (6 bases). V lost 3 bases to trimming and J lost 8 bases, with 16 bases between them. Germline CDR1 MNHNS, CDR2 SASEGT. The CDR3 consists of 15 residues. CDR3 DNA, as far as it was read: TGTGCCAGCAGTGACTTGGGGGCGAGGGCCGAAAAA. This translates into CASSDLGARAEK. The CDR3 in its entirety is CASSDLGARAEKLFF.

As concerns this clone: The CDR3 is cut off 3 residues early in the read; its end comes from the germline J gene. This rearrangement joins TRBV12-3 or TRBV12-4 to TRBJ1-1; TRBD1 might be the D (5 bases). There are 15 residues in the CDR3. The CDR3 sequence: CASSLGLGLSGEAFF. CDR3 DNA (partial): TGTGCCAGCAGTTTAGGTTTGGGGCTATCAGGGGAA.

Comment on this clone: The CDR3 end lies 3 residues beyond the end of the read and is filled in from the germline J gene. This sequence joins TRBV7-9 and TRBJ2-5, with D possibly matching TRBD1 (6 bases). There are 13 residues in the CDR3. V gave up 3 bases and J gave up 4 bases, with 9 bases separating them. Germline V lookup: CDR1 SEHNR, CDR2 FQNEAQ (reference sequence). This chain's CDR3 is CASSFAGAETQYF. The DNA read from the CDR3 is TGTGCCAGCAGCTTCGCAGGGGCAGAGACC.

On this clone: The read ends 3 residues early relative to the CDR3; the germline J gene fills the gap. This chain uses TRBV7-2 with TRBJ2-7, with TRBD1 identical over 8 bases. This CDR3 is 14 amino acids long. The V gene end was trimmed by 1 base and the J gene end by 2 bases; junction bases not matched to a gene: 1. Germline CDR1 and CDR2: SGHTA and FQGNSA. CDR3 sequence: CASSLGGQAYEQYF. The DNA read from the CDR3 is TGTGCCAGCAGCTTAGGGGGACAGGCCTACGAG.

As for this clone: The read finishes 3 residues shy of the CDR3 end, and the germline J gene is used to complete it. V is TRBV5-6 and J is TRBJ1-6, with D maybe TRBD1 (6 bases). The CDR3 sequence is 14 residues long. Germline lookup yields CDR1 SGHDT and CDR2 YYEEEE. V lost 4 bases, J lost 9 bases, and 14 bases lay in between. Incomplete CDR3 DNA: TGTGCCAGCAGCGTGGGACATAGTGGTTCACCC. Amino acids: CASSVGHSGSP. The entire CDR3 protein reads CASSVGHSGSPLHF.

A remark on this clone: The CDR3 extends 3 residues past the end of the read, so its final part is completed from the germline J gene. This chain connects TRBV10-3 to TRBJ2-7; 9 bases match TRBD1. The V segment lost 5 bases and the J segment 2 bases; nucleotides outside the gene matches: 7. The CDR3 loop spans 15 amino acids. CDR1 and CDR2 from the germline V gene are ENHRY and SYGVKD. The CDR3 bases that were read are TGTGCCATCAGTCTCGACAGGGGGTATACCTACGAG. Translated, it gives CAISLDRGYTYE. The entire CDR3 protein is CAISLDRGYTYEQYF.

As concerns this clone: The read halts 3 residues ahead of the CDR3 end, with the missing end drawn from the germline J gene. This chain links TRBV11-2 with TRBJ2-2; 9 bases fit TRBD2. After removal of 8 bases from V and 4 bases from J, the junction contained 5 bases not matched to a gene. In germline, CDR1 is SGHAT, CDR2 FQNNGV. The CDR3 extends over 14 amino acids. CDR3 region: CASRLAASTGELFF. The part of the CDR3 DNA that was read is TGTGCCAGCCGACTAGCGGCAAGCACCGGGGAG. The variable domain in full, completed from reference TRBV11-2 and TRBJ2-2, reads EAGVAQSPRYKIIEKRQSVAFWCNPISGHATLYWYQQILGQGPKLLIQFQNNGVVDDSQLPKDRFSAERLKGVDSTLKIQPAKLEDSAVYLCASRLAASTGELFFGEGSRLTVL.

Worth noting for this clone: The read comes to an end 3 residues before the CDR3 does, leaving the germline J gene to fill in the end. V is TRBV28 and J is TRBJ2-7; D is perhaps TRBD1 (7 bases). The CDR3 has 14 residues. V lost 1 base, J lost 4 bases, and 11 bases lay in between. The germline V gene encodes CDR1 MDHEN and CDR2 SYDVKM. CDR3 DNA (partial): TGTGCCAGCAGTTTATTGGAGGGGGCTTACGAG. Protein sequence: CASSLLEGAYE. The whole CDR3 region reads CASSLLEGAYEQYF.

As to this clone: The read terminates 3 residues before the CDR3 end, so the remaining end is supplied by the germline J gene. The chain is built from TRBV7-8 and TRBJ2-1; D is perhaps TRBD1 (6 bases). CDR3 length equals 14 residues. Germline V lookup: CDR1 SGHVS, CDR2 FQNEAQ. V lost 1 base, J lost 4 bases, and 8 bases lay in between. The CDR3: CASSLVGQYNEQFF. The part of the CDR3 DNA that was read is TGTGCCAGCAGCTTAGTGGGACAATACAATGAG.

The CDR3 spells CASSGASGGETQYF. The covered CDR3 bases are TGTGCCAGTAGTGGGGCTAGCGGAGGAGAGACC. The chain links TRBV19 to TRBJ2-5; 7 bases map to TRBD2. The read ends 3 residues early relative to the CDR3; the germline J gene fills the gap. CDR1 is LNHDA, CDR2 SQIVND, per germline (reference sequence). This CDR3 contains 14 residues. Trimming took 5 bases from V and 4 from J; bases not matched to a gene: 7.

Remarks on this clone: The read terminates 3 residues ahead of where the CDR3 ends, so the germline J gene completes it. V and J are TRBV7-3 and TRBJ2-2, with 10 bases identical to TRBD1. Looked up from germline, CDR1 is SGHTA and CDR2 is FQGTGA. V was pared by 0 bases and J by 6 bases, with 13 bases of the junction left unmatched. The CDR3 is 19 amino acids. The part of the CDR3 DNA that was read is TGTGCCAGCAGCTTAACAGGAGGGACGACAGGGGGCGCCGCCGGGGAG. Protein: CASSLTGGTTGGAAGE. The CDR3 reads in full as CASSLTGGTTGGAAGELFF.

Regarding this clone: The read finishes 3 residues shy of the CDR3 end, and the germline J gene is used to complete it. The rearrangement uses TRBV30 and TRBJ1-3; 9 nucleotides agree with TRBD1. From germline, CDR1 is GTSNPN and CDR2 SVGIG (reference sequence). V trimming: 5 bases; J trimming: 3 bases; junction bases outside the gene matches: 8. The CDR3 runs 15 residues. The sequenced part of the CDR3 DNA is TGTGCCTGGGAACCACAGGGGGCCTTTGGAAACACC. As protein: CAWEPQGAFGNT. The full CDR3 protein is CAWEPQGAFGNTIYF.

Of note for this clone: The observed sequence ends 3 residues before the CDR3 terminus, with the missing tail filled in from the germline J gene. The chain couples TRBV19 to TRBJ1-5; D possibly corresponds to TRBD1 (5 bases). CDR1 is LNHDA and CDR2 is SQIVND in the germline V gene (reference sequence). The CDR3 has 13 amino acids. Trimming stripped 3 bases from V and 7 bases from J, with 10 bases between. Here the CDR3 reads CASSIQGSQPQHF. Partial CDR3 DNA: TGTGCCAGTAGTATCCAGGGATCCCAGCCC.

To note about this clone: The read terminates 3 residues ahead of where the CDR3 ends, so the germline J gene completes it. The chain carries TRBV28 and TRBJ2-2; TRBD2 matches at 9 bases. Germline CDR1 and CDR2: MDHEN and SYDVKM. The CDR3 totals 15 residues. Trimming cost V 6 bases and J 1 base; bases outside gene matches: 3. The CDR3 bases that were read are TGTGCCAGCAGGATGACTAGCGGGAACACCGGGGAG. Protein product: CASRMTSGNTGE. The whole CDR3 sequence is CASRMTSGNTGELFF.

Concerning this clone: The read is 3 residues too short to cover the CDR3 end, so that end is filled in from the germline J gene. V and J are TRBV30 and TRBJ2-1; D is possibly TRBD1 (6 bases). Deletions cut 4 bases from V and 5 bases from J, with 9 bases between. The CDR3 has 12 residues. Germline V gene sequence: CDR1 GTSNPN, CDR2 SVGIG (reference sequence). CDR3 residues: CAWKDRHNEQFF. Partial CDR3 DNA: TGTGCCTGGAAGGACAGACACAATGAG.

Incomplete CDR3 DNA: TGTGCCAGCAGAATAGGGGACAGGGTATCGGAGACC. This encodes CASRIGDRVSET. The complete CDR3 reads CASRIGDRVSETQYF. The chain carries TRBV6-2 or TRBV6-3 and TRBJ2-5; 9 positions agree with TRBD1. The read gets to within 3 residues of the CDR3 end, and the germline J gene fills in the rest. CDR3 length: 15 amino acids. CDR1 and CDR2 from the germline V gene are MNHEY and SVGEGT. Unmatched junction bases numbered 10, after V lost 6 bases and J lost 5 bases.

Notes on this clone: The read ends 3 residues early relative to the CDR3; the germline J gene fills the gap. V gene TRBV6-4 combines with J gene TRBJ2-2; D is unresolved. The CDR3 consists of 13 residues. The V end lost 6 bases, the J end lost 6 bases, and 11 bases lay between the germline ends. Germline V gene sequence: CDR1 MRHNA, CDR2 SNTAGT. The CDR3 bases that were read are TGTGCCAGCAGCCCCACGAGGTCCGGGGAG. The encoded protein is CASSPTRSGE. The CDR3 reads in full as CASSPTRSGELFF.

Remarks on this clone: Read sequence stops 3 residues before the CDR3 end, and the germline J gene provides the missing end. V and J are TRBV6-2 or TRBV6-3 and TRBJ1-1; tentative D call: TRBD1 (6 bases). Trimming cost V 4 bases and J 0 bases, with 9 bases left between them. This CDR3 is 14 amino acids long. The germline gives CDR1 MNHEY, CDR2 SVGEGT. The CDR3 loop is CASSSQGLNTEAFF. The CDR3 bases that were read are TGTGCCAGCAGTTCTCAGGGGTTGAACACTGAA.

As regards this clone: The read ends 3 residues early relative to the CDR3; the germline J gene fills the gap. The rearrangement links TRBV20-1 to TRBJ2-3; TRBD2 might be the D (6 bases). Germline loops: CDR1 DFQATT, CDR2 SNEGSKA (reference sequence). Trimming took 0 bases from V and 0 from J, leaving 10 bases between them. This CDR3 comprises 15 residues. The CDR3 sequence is CSAREGGVSTDTQYF. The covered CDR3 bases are TGCAGTGCTAGAGAGGGCGGGGTGAGCACAGATACG.

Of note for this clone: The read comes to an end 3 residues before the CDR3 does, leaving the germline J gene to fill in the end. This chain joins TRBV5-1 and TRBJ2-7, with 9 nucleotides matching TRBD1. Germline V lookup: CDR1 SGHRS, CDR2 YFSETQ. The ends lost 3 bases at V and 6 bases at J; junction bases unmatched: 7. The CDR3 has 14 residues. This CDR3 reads CASSSGTGTSEQYF. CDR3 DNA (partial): TGCGCCAGCAGCTCCGGGACAGGGACGTCCGAG.

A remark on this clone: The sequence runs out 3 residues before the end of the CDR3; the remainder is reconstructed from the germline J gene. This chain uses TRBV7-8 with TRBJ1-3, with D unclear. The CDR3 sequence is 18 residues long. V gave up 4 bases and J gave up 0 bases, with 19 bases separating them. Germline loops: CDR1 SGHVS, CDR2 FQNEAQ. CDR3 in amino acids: CASSSQYSQALSGNTIYF. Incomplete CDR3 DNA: TGTGCCAGCAGCTCGCAATACAGCCAAGCTCTCTCTGGAAACACC.

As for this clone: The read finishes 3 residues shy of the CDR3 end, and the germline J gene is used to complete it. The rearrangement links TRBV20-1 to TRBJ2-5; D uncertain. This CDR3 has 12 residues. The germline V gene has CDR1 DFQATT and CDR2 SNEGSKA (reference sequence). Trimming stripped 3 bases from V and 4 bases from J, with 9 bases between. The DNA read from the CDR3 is TGCAGTGCTAGCTCGGTCGGAGAGACC. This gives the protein CSASSVGET. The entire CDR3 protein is CSASSVGETQYF.

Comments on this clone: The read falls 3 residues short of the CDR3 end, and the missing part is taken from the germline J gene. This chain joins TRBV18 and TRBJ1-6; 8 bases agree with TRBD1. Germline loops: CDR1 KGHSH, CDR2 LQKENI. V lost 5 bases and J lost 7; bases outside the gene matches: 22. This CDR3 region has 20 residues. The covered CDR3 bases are TGTGCCAGCTCAGCCTCATTTCGTGGGACAGGAGGAACTAGCAATTCACCC. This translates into CASSASFRGTGGTSNSP. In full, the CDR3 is CASSASFRGTGGTSNSPLHF. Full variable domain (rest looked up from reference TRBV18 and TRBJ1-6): NAGVMQNPRHLVRRRGQEARLRCSPMKGHSHVYWYRQLPEEGLKFMVYLQKENIIDESGMPKERFSAEFPKEGPSILRIQQVVRGDSAAYFCASSASFRGTGGTSNSPLHFGNGTRLTVT.

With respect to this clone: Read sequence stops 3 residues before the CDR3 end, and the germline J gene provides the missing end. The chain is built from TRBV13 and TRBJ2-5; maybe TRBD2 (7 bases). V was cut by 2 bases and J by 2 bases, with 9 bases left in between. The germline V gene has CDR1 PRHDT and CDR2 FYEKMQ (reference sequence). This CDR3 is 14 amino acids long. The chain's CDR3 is CASSLRGGQETQYF. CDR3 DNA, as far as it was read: TGTGCCAGCAGCTTAAGGGGGGGGCAAGAGACC.

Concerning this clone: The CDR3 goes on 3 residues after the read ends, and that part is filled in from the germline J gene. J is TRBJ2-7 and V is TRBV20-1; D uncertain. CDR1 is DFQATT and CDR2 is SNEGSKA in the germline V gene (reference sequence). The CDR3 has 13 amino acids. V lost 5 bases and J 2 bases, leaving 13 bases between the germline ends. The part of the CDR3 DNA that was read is TGCAGTGCTTGCGACACATCTCCCTACGAG. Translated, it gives CSACDTSPYE. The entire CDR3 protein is CSACDTSPYEQYF.

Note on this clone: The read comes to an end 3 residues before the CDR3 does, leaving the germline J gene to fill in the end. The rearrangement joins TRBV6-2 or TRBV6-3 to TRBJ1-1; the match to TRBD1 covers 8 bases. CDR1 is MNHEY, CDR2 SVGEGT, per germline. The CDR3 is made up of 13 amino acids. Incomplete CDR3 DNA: TGTGCCAGCAGAAGACAGGGGCCCTACGAA. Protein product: CASRRQGPYE. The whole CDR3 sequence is CASRRQGPYEAFF.

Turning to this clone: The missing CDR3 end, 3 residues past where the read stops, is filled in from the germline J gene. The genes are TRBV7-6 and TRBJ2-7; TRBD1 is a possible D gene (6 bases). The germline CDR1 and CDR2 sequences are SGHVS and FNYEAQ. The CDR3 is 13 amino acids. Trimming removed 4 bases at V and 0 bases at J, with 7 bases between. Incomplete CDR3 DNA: TGTGCCAGCAGCTCGGACAGCTCCTACGAG. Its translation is CASSSDSSYE. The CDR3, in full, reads CASSSDSSYEQYF.